This TCR beta chain was captured by sequencing in a study of T-cell memory formation after mild COVID-19. CDR1 and CDR2 from the germline V gene are LGHNT and FRNRAP. The CDR3 extends over 12 amino acids. The V and J ends lost 5 bases and 9 bases respectively, with 11 bases between them. One entry per CDR3 protein results from TCRdb running MiXCR on the 5' RACE reads. The sample records approximately 46,000 distinct CDR3 sequences, 6% to 8.5% being singletons. Sequencing was done on a sample of PBMCs or a T cell subset sorted from them (not recorded which). The TCR sequence derives from an adult who had mild COVID-19 (a few samples of this study predate the infection). Cell type and time point are not known. The chain has TRBV12-5 and TRBJ2-1; D uncertain. The CDR3 DNA reads as TGTGCTAGTGGTATCCCATCTATTGAGCAGTTCTTC. Its translation is CASGIPSIEQFF.